One sample yielded the 24 T cell receptor beta chains listed below, sequenced in a study of beta chain features in type 1 diabetes. The isolated RNA, all of it, was reverse transcribed, so expressed TCRB transcripts were what got sequenced. The assay was immunoSEQ multiplex PCR, and TCRdb's table has in-frame clones only and misses some. The sample lists about 360,000 clones; around an eighth were seen once. The sample was naive CD4+ T cells from blood. These receptors were taken from a man between 18 and 35 years old in good health.

On this clone itself: An end of the junction does not agree with germline; a read error may underlie this. The chain links TRBV5-4 to TRBJ2-3; TRBD2 matches 11 bases. Per the germline V gene, CDR1 is SGHNT and CDR2 is YYREEE (reference sequence). The CDR3 length is 15 residues. The CDR3 DNA follows: TGCGCCAGCAGCCAACTAGCGGGGGCCTACGATACGCAGTATTTT. It translates to CASSQLAGAYDTQYF.

This clone was seen a handful of times. The genes are TRBV7-9 and TRBJ1-4; D possibly corresponds to TRBD1 (6 bases). The CDR3 is made up of 14 amino acids. V lost 5 bases and J 0 bases, leaving 7 bases between the germline ends. Germline V gives CDR1 SEHNR, CDR2 FQNEAQ (reference sequence). The CDR3 sequence: CASSPGATNEKLFF. DNA for the CDR3: TGTGCCAGCAGCCCAGGGGCAACTAATGAAAAACTGTTTTTT.

This clone occurred a few times. This sequence joins TRBV30 and TRBJ1-6, with D unclear. In germline, CDR1 is GTSNPN, CDR2 SVGIG (reference sequence). Trimming took off 0 bases at V and 8 bases at J, with 11 bases between the two ends. The CDR3 covers 14 residues. Here the CDR3 reads CAWSVLGGDSPLHF. In DNA form, the CDR3 reads TGTGCCTGGAGTGTACTAGGAGGAGATTCACCCCTCCACTTT.

J is TRBJ2-1 and V is TRBV6-6; no clear D gene. V shed 2 bases and J shed 5 bases, with 10 bases lying between them. CDR1 MNHNY and CDR2 SVGAGI come from the germline V gene (reference sequence). CDR3 length equals 14 residues. The CDR3 loop is CASSYAGWDNEQFF. The CDR3 DNA follows: TGTGCCAGCAGTTACGCCGGGTGGGACAATGAGCAGTTCTTC.

V and J are TRBV28 and TRBJ2-7, with 12 nucleotides matching TRBD1. The CDR3 has 15 residues. V trimming: 8 bases; J trimming: 5 bases; junction bases outside the gene matches: 10. Germline values: CDR1 MDHEN, CDR2 SYDVKM. CDR3 coding DNA: TGTGCCAGCCCCCGGGACAGGGGGCAGGTGGACGAGCAGTACTTC. Protein: CASPRDRGQVDEQYF.

There are a few counts of this clone. V and J are TRBV30 and TRBJ2-3, with 7 positions matching TRBD2. CDR3 length: 15 residues. Germline values: CDR1 GTSNPN, CDR2 SVGIG (reference sequence). The J segment lost 2 bases and the V segment lost 2 bases, leaving 7 bases of the junction unmatched. The CDR3 reads CAWSQGGLFTDTQYF. The CDR3 nucleotides are TGTGCCTGGAGTCAGGGAGGGCTGTTCACAGATACGCAGTATTTT. The full variable domain, its missing parts supplied by reference TRBV30 and TRBJ2-3, is SQTIHQWPATLVQPVGSPLSLECTVEGTSNPNLYWYRQAAGRGLQLLFYSVGIGQISSEVPQNLSASRPQDRQFILSSKKLLLSDSGFYLCAWSQGGLFTDTQYFGPGTRLTVL.

J is TRBJ2-7 and V is TRBV18; no firm D call. The germline gives CDR1 KGHSH, CDR2 LQKENI. Trimming stripped 3 bases from V and 3 bases from J, with 9 bases between. This CDR3 has 13 residues. CDR3 nucleotides: TGTGCCAGCTCACCGTCACACAGCTACGAGCAGTACTTC. Translated, it gives CASSPSHSYEQYF. Looking up the rest from reference TRBV18 and TRBJ2-7 gives the full variable domain: NAGVMQNPRHLVRRRGQEARLRCSPMKGHSHVYWYRQLPEEGLKFMVYLQKENIIDESGMPKERFSAEFPKEGPSILRIQQVVRGDSAAYFCASSPSHSYEQYFGPGTRLTVT.

This clone came up a few times. V and J are TRBV2 and TRBJ1-1; D possibly corresponds to TRBD1 (6 bases). The CDR3 loop spans 12 amino acids. Trimming removed 6 bases from V and 7 bases from J, with 12 bases in between. CDR1 and CDR2 (germline): SNHLY, FYNNEI. CDR3 coding DNA: TGTGCCAGCAGCGAAACAGGGAATGAAGCTTTCTTT. Translating gives CASSETGNEAFF. Filled out from reference TRBV2 and TRBJ1-1, the complete variable domain reads EPEVTQTPSHQVTQMGQEVILRCVPISNHLYFYWYRQILGQKVEFLVSFYNNEISEKSEIFDDQFSVERPDGSNFTLKIRSTKLEDSAMYFCASSETGNEAFFGQGTRLTVV.

This clone was seen once. This chain connects TRBV30 to TRBJ1-2; possibly TRBD1 for D (6 bases). This CDR3 spans 13 amino acids. In germline, CDR1 is GTSNPN, CDR2 SVGIG (reference sequence). V lost 4 bases and J lost 6, with 15 bases in between. The CDR3 sequence: CAWMNQGINGYTF. The CDR3, as DNA: TGTGCCTGGATGAATCAGGGGATCAATGGCTACACCTTC.

This sequence joins TRBV7-2 and TRBJ2-7; the D gene is possibly TRBD1 (8 bases). The V gene's germline CDR1 is SGHTA and CDR2 FQGNSA. V lost 5 bases to trimming and J lost 5 bases, with 19 bases between them. The CDR3 covers 15 residues. CDR3 in amino acids: CASSGGYRGGDEQYF. DNA for the CDR3: TGTGCCAGCAGCGGGGGATACAGGGGGGGCGACGAGCAGTACTTC. The whole variable domain, remainder taken from reference TRBV7-2 and TRBJ2-7, is GAGVSQSPSNKVTEKGKDVELRCDPISGHTALYWYRQSLGQGLEFLIYFQGNSAPDKSGLPSDRFSAERTGGSVSTLTIQRTQQEDSAVYLCASSGGYRGGDEQYFGPGTRLTVT.

This clone was seen only a few times. The rearrangement uses TRBV6-1 and TRBJ2-7, with 7 bases fitting TRBD2. Germline V gene data show CDR1 as MNHNS and CDR2 as SASEGT. V lost 2 bases to trimming and J lost 1 base; unmatched junction nucleotides: 11. The CDR3 is 17 amino acids. CDR3 protein: CASSELHGRGVSYEQYF. CDR3 nucleotide sequence: TGTGCCAGCAGTGAACTACACGGCCGGGGGGTATCCTACGAGCAGTACTTC.

The V call is TRBV7-9, the J call TRBJ2-7; 14 nucleotides agree with TRBD2. Germline CDR1 and CDR2: SEHNR and FQNEAQ (reference sequence). V was clipped by 5 bases and J by 0 bases; unmatched bases: 6. The CDR3 consists of 17 residues. The CDR3 DNA sequence: TGTGCCAGCAGCCTGTGGACTAGCGGGAGGCCCTCCTACGAGCAGTACTTC. It specifies CASSLWTSGRPSYEQYF. The variable domain in full, completed from reference TRBV7-9 and TRBJ2-7, reads DTGVSQNPRHKITKRGQNVTFRCDPISEHNRLYWYRQTLGQGPEFLTYFQNEAQLEKSRLLSDRFSAERPKGSFSTLEIQRTEQGDSAMYLCASSLWTSGRPSYEQYFGPGTRLTVT.

The chain employs TRBV7-8 and TRBJ2-1; 7 bases are a match to TRBD2. V lost 5 bases to trimming and J lost 5 bases; unmatched junction nucleotides: 6. This CDR3 spans 14 amino acids. CDR1 is SGHVS, CDR2 FQNEAQ, per germline. CDR3 protein: CASSPREYNNEQFF. CDR3 coding DNA: TGTGCCAGCAGCCCGCGGGAGTACAACAATGAGCAGTTCTTC.

V and J are TRBV5-4 and TRBJ2-4, with TRBD1 as a possible D gene (5 bases). V was clipped by 2 bases and J by 0 bases, with 9 bases between them. Germline V CDR1 and CDR2: SGHNT, YYREEE (reference sequence). The length of the CDR3 is 15 residues. The CDR3 region is CASSFMQGAKNIQYF. CDR3 in DNA: TGTGCCAGCAGCTTCATGCAGGGAGCCAAAAACATTCAGTACTTC.

The chain links TRBV25-1 to TRBJ1-2, with D perhaps matching TRBD1 (6 bases). The CDR3 contains 13 residues. Germline V gene lookup returns CDR1 MGHDK and CDR2 SYGVNS. The V end was cut by 3 bases, the J end by 8 bases, with 13 bases between. The CDR3 protein is CASSDGQPGGYTF. The CDR3 nucleotides read TGTGCCAGCAGTGACGGACAGCCTGGGGGCTACACCTTC.

This clone was picked up a small number of times. This rearrangement joins TRBV11-2 to TRBJ2-7; 7 bases line up with TRBD2. The J segment lost 5 bases and the V segment lost 5 bases, leaving 9 bases of the junction unmatched. Looked up from germline, CDR1 is SGHAT and CDR2 is FQNNGV. CDR3 length: 14 amino acids. The CDR3 loop reads CASSGGVGGDEQYF. CDR3 sequence (DNA): TGTGCCAGCAGCGGTGGTGTGGGGGGGGACGAGCAGTACTTC.

The chain joins TRBV6-5 to TRBJ2-3; no reliable D call. The CDR3 has 14 amino acids. CDR1 is MNHEY, CDR2 SVGAGI, per germline. V was clipped by 5 bases and J by 2 bases, with 11 bases between them. Here the CDR3 DNA reads TGTGCCAGCAGTAGAGGAGCCGCCACAGATACGCAGTATTTT. Translation gives CASSRGAATDTQYF.

This clone has just a few counts. The chain joins TRBV11-2 to TRBJ2-3; possible D gene TRBD2, 5 bases. V dropped 0 bases and J dropped 6 bases, with 13 bases sitting between them. Looked up from germline, CDR1 is SGHAT and CDR2 is FQNNGV. The CDR3 has 15 amino acids. The CDR3 DNA is TGTGCCAGCAGCTTAGACCCGCGAGGGTGGGATACGCAGTATTTT. This encodes CASSLDPRGWDTQYF. Variable domain in full (rest from reference TRBV11-2 and TRBJ2-3): EAGVAQSPRYKIIEKRQSVAFWCNPISGHATLYWYQQILGQGPKLLIQFQNNGVVDDSQLPKDRFSAERLKGVDSTLKIQPAKLEDSAVYLCASSLDPRGWDTQYFGPGTRLTVL.

This clone has just a few counts. The V gene is TRBV7-8, the J gene TRBJ2-7; 8 positions match TRBD1. The CDR3 length is 16 residues. V trimming: 5 bases; J trimming: 6 bases; junction bases outside the gene matches: 15. Per the germline V gene, CDR1 is SGHVS and CDR2 is FQNEAQ. The chain's CDR3 is CASSPRQGSPYAEQYF. CDR3 DNA sequence: TGTGCCAGCAGCCCGCGACAGGGGAGCCCATATGCCGAGCAGTACTTC.

This clone was seen more than once but under ten times. This chain links TRBV7-8 with TRBJ2-5; 7 nucleotides align to TRBD2. There are 16 residues in the CDR3. Unmatched junction bases numbered 6, after V lost 0 bases and J lost 2 bases. The germline V gene encodes CDR1 SGHVS and CDR2 FQNEAQ. CDR3 residues: CASSLARGGRQETQYF. CDR3 DNA: TGTGCCAGCAGCTTAGCGCGCGGGGGAAGACAAGAGACCCAGTACTTC.

V usage is TRBV7-2 and J usage is TRBJ1-1; no reliable D call. The V and J ends lost 1 base and 0 bases respectively, with 9 bases between them. The CDR3 sequence is 15 residues long. Germline CDR1 SGHTA, CDR2 FQGNSA. The CDR3 loop is CASSLGGGLNTEAFF. The CDR3 DNA is TGTGCCAGCAGCTTAGGGGGAGGGCTGAACACTGAAGCTTTCTTT.

This clone turned up a few times. This sequence joins TRBV2 and TRBJ1-1; 7 bases fit TRBD1. J lost 0 bases, V lost 8 bases, and 9 bases had no gene match. CDR1 is SNHLY, CDR2 FYNNEI, per germline. This CDR3 is built from 15 residues. The CDR3 coding sequence is TGTGCCAGCCTACCGCTAGGACAGGTGAACACTGAAGCTTTCTTT. Translating gives CASLPLGQVNTEAFF.

The chain carries TRBV15 and TRBJ1-1; D unresolved. Germline V gives CDR1 LNHNV, CDR2 YYDKDF (reference sequence). The CDR3 runs to 14 residues. Trimming stripped 9 bases from V and 1 base from J, with 15 bases between. Written as DNA, the CDR3 is TGTGCCACGCGCAGGTGGTCTCCGAACACTGAAGCTTTCTTT. This sequence encodes CATRRWSPNTEAFF.

The chain carries TRBV10-3 and TRBJ2-7; D might be TRBD2 (5 bases). Germline V gene sequence: CDR1 ENHRY, CDR2 SYGVKD. The CDR3 runs 14 residues. Deletions cut 6 bases from V and 0 bases from J, with 12 bases between. CDR3 DNA sequence: TGTGCCATCAGCGATAATCTAGCCTCCTACGAGCAGTACTTC. Residues: CAISDNLASYEQYF.